This is a list of T cell receptor beta chains from one sample in a study. TCRdb recomputed calls from the 5' RACE reads with MiXCR, one row per CDR3 protein. The sample carries approximately 60,000 distinct CDR3 sequences, less than 30% recorded once. Sequenced material: tumor-infiltrating Tregs sorted from the breast tumor. Receptors originate from a female donor with breast cancer. CDR3s leave out the opening cysteine and the closing phenylalanine or tryptophan. D genes are given only for firm matches.

V gene,D gene,J gene,CDR3 protein
TRBV7-9,-,TRBJ2-5,ASSLRQYQETQY
TRBV4-3,-,TRBJ2-3,AGSQDFSGTDTQY
TRBV19,-,TRBJ1-1,ASTLGRGGMSTEAF
TRBV12-3/TRBV12-4,-,TRBJ2-1,ASSLSVSRNEQF
TRBV7-9,-,TRBJ1-2,ASSLDGGLDGYT
TRBV6-2/TRBV6-3,TRBD2,TRBJ2-3,ASSSTGRARADTQY
TRBV20-1,-,TRBJ2-5,SAQDLSLKETQY
TRBV5-1,TRBD1,TRBJ2-7,ASSLAFVGQGAGEQY
TRBV9,TRBD2,TRBJ2-1,ASSLRLAEEQF
TRBV6-6,TRBD2,TRBJ2-7,ASSWGLAAYEQY
TRBV9,-,TRBJ2-3,ASSSTGHTDTQY
TRBV7-2,-,TRBJ1-3,ASSFSISGNTIY
TRBV20-1,TRBD2,TRBJ2-7,SARMGLAGEQY
TRBV20-1,-,TRBJ2-7,SAGDMDYEQY
TRBV7-6,TRBD1,TRBJ1-1,ASSPQGGGTEAF
TRBV5-6,-,TRBJ2-3,ASTLKYTDTQY
TRBV7-3,-,TRBJ1-1,ASSLLSWGTEAF
TRBV7-2,TRBD2,TRBJ2-1,ASSALHWRETYNEQF